What follows are 5 T cell receptor beta chains derived from one specimen sequenced in a study of shared clonotypes between healthy human individuals. Only in-frame clones appear in the TCRdb table, and some are missing; sequencing was by immunoSEQ multiplex PCR. This table holds about 1.1 million clones, 70% to 85% found once. Sample: memory CD4+ T cells from PBMCs. Indicated subset: CD45RA-negative fraction. These receptors were collected from a young man in good health. Some clones in this sample may be carry-over from other donors' samples.

This chain connects TRBV7-3 to TRBJ2-6, with D hard to call. With 2 bases removed from V and 2 bases from J, the gap between germline ends came to 13 bases. The CDR3 contains 17 residues. CDR1 is SGHTA and CDR2 is FQGTGA in the germline V gene. As DNA, the CDR3 is TGTGCCAGCAGCTTATTGGGCAGTTCCACTGGGGCCAACGTCCTGACTTTC. This gives the protein CASSLLGSSTGANVLTF. The variable domain in full, with the rest retrieved from reference TRBV7-3 and TRBJ2-6, is GAGVSQTPSNKVTEKGKYVELRCDPISGHTALYWYRQSLGQGPEFLIYFQGTGAADDSGLPNDRFFAVRPEGSVSTLKIQRTERGDSAVYLCASSLLGSSTGANVLTFGAGSRLTVL.

In its sample, this clone was seen once. The rearrangement links TRBV5-1 to TRBJ2-1, with D possibly TRBD2 on 6 matching bases. The CDR3 consists of 14 residues. Trimming stripped 0 bases from V and 6 bases from J, with 10 bases between. Per germline, CDR1 SGHRS and CDR2 YFSETQ. CDR3 nucleotide sequence: TGCGCCAGCAGCTTGGTGCCTAGCGCCAATGAGCAGTTCTTC. As protein: CASSLVPSANEQFF. The full variable domain, completed using reference TRBV5-1 and TRBJ2-1, is KAGVTQTPRYLIKTRGQQVTLSCSPISGHRSVSWYQQTPGQGLQFLFEYFSETQRNKGNFPGRFSGRQFSNSRSEMNVSTLELGDSALYLCASSLVPSANEQFFGPGTRLTVL.

The chain joins TRBV28 to TRBJ1-2; no definite D call. Trimming removed 2 bases at V and 4 bases at J, with 8 bases between. CDR3 length equals 13 residues. Germline V gene lookup returns CDR1 MDHEN and CDR2 SYDVKM. This chain's CDR3 is CASSLGIAYGYTF. The DNA for the CDR3 is TGTGCCAGCAGTTTAGGCATCGCCTATGGCTACACCTTC.

The chain is built from TRBV7-9 and TRBJ1-2; possibly TRBD1 for D (5 bases). Trimming took off 2 bases at V and 4 bases at J, with 11 bases between the two ends. Germline V gene sequence: CDR1 SEHNR, CDR2 FQNEAQ (reference sequence). CDR3 length equals 14 residues. The DNA for the CDR3 is TGTGCCAGCAGCTTATTATGGGGCCCCTATGGCTACACCTTC. Translation gives CASSLLWGPYGYTF.

This rearrangement joins TRBV5-1 to TRBJ1-4; TRBD1 is a possible D gene (5 bases). CDR1 is SGHRS and CDR2 is YFSETQ in the germline V gene. There are 14 residues in the CDR3. The V end was cut by 4 bases, the J end by 6 bases, with 13 bases between. CDR3: CASSPGGVDEKLFF. The CDR3, as DNA: TGCGCCAGCAGCCCGGGAGGGGTCGATGAAAAACTGTTTTTT.